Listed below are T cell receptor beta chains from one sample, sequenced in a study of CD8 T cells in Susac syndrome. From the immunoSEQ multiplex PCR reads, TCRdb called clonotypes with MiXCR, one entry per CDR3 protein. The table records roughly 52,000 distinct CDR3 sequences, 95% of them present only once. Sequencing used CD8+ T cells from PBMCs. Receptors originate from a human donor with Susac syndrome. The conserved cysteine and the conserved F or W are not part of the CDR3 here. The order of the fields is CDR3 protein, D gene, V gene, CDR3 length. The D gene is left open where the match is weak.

cdr3_aa: ASSSSEGHPLLSSYEQY; d_call: NA; v_call: TRBV7-2; cdr3_length: 17
cdr3_aa: ASSQHGSNQPQH; d_call: NA; v_call: TRBV6-5; cdr3_length: 12
cdr3_aa: SGSKTHRDRGQGETQY; d_call: TRBD1; v_call: TRBV20-1; cdr3_length: 16
cdr3_aa: ASSLAQSNTEAF; d_call: NA; v_call: TRBV7-9; cdr3_length: 12
cdr3_aa: SARAPPSHRVISYEQY; d_call: NA; v_call: TRBV20-1; cdr3_length: 16
cdr3_aa: ASTSAGGTDTQY; d_call: TRBD2; v_call: TRBV28; cdr3_length: 12
cdr3_aa: ASSLEQGMGDEQF; d_call: NA; v_call: TRBV27; cdr3_length: 13
cdr3_aa: ASSLGGDSRTDTQY; d_call: NA; v_call: TRBV12-3/TRBV12-4; cdr3_length: 14
cdr3_aa: ASTRGFGETQY; d_call: NA; v_call: TRBV6-1; cdr3_length: 11
cdr3_aa: ASSLALGESTEAF; d_call: NA; v_call: TRBV12-3/TRBV12-4; cdr3_length: 13
cdr3_aa: ASSSRNSPLH; d_call: NA; v_call: TRBV7-2; cdr3_length: 10
cdr3_aa: ASSGGIEQY; d_call: NA; v_call: TRBV19; cdr3_length: 9
cdr3_aa: ASSLGAGDKAF; d_call: NA; v_call: TRBV7-3; cdr3_length: 11
cdr3_aa: ASVPVASGGETQY; d_call: NA; v_call: TRBV21-1; cdr3_length: 13
cdr3_aa: ASSTWDRGPYEQY; d_call: TRBD1; v_call: TRBV9; cdr3_length: 13
cdr3_aa: ASWGGSDYT; d_call: NA; v_call: TRBV2; cdr3_length: 9
cdr3_aa: ASGQITDTQY; d_call: NA; v_call: TRBV9; cdr3_length: 10
cdr3_aa: ASSVGGLLLDEQF; d_call: TRBD2; v_call: TRBV9; cdr3_length: 13
cdr3_aa: ASSEEQWNSPLH; d_call: NA; v_call: TRBV25-1; cdr3_length: 12
cdr3_aa: SARDLGEDTQY; d_call: NA; v_call: TRBV20-1; cdr3_length: 11
cdr3_aa: SAGDSRGTEAF; d_call: TRBD1; v_call: TRBV29-1; cdr3_length: 11
cdr3_aa: SVEPGQGTTEAF; d_call: TRBD1; v_call: TRBV29-1; cdr3_length: 12
cdr3_aa: SASYRAAYNSPLH; d_call: NA; v_call: TRBV20-1; cdr3_length: 13
cdr3_aa: SARDLRDSDYNEQF; d_call: TRBD1; v_call: TRBV20-1; cdr3_length: 14
cdr3_aa: SVVARAGYT; d_call: NA; v_call: TRBV29-1; cdr3_length: 9
cdr3_aa: ATSRDFGTGSGELF; d_call: TRBD1; v_call: TRBV15; cdr3_length: 14
cdr3_aa: ASSDGGHESYYEQY; d_call: NA; v_call: TRBV4-1; cdr3_length: 14
cdr3_aa: ASSVSGGAGETQY; d_call: TRBD2; v_call: TRBV9; cdr3_length: 13
cdr3_aa: ASSVMGIDEQY; d_call: NA; v_call: TRBV9; cdr3_length: 11
cdr3_aa: ASSVARIAGGYNEQF; d_call: TRBD2; v_call: TRBV9; cdr3_length: 15
cdr3_aa: ASSSTTDRPNTGELF; d_call: TRBD1; v_call: TRBV7-9; cdr3_length: 15
cdr3_aa: ASSSKGSGPPYEQY; d_call: TRBD2; v_call: TRBV5-4; cdr3_length: 14
cdr3_aa: ASSFAPQATDTQY; d_call: NA; v_call: TRBV5-6; cdr3_length: 13
cdr3_aa: AWSVTGLHGYT; d_call: NA; v_call: TRBV30; cdr3_length: 11
cdr3_aa: ASSLDQVLPTDTQY; d_call: NA; v_call: TRBV5-4; cdr3_length: 14
cdr3_aa: ASSSSIGTEQF; d_call: NA; v_call: TRBV7-8; cdr3_length: 11
cdr3_aa: ASSHGQNYEQY; d_call: NA; v_call: TRBV4-3; cdr3_length: 11
cdr3_aa: SASPPVEMGTIY; d_call: NA; v_call: TRBV20-1; cdr3_length: 12